The next 14 T cell receptor beta chains were all read from a single sample in a study of post-analysis software for immune sequencing data. The study, taken as a whole, reports: Included in a set of about 5 TRBV segments more frequent in patients than controls were TRBV5-6, TRBV5-1 and TRBV20-1.

No antigens are known for them. The TCR beta cDNA libraries carried unique molecular identifiers. TCRdb re-called the PCR reads with MiXCR, one entry per CDR3 protein. The sample has hundreds of thousands of distinct CDR3 sequences; around 34% are singletons. Material: blood. The receptors derive from a girl aged 10 to 17 with multiple sclerosis.

A note on this clonotype: This sequence may be a read error, since a much larger clone differs from it by one base. This CDR3 is CASRLTGGPNAEAFF. CDR3 in DNA: TGTGCCAGCAGGCTCACAGGCGGGCCGAACGCTGAAGCTTTCTTT. This sequence joins TRBV28 and TRBJ1-1; D possibly corresponds to TRBD1 (5 bases). There are 15 residues in the CDR3. Germline loops: CDR1 MDHEN, CDR2 SYDVKM.

The V call is TRBV7-9, the J call TRBJ1-2; the D is unclear. CDR3 length: 15 amino acids. Trimming removed 5 bases at V and 8 bases at J, with 21 bases between. Germline assignment: CDR1 SEHNR and CDR2 FQNEAQ (reference sequence). The CDR3 here is CASSPPERRREGYTF. The DNA of the CDR3 is TGTGCCAGCAGCCCACCCGAGAGGCGTCGTGAAGGCTACACCTTC.

This clonotype was detected only a few times. The chain couples TRBV7-8 to TRBJ1-4; a possible D gene is TRBD1 (5 bases). Germline loops: CDR1 SGHVS, CDR2 FQNEAQ. Trimming left V 0 bases short and J 6 bases short, with 14 bases between. This CDR3 region has 16 residues. The CDR3 DNA reads as TGTGCCAGCAGCTTAGCCAGGGTTAGAGGCCATGAAAAACTGTTTTTT. This codes for CASSLARVRGHEKLFF.

This clonotype was seen ten or more times. J is TRBJ2-7 and V is TRBV2; 8 bases fit TRBD2. V was pared by 10 bases and J by 4 bases, with 12 bases of the junction left unmatched. This CDR3 contains 14 residues. Germline-derived CDR1 and CDR2 are SNHLY and FYNNEI. For the CDR3, the DNA is TGTGCCACCTCTCCGGGAGGGGCGGATTACGAGCAGTACTTC. Translating gives CATSPGGADYEQYF.

This clonotype has at least ten counts. V is TRBV28 and J is TRBJ1-4; D is undetermined. The germline V gene encodes CDR1 MDHEN and CDR2 SYDVKM. V shed 5 bases and J shed 7 bases, with 14 bases lying between them. The CDR3 is 14 residues long. The CDR3: CASSTPEGGEKLFF. CDR3 nucleotides: TGTGCCAGCAGTACGCCGGAGGGAGGTGAAAAACTGTTTTTT.

A few counts support this clonotype. V and J are TRBV12-3 or TRBV12-4 and TRBJ2-3; 8 positions match TRBD2. With 7 bases clipped from V and 3 bases from J, the junction kept 6 bases outside the gene matches. The CDR3 totals 14 residues. The CDR3 sequence is CASKKLAGTDTQYF. CDR3 bases: TGTGCCAGCAAGAAGTTAGCGGGAACAGATACGCAGTATTTT.

This clonotype was counted ten times or more. The chain combines TRBV5-1 with TRBJ1-1, with a possible D match to TRBD1 (5 bases). Germline V gives CDR1 SGHRS, CDR2 YFSETQ. The ends were cut back, 5 bases at V and 5 bases at J, with 16 bases in the middle. This CDR3 is 14 amino acids long. CDR3 DNA: TGCGCCAGCAGGGAGAGGTCGGGGGGGACTGAAGCTTTCTTT. This gives the protein CASRERSGGTEAFF.

This clonotype showed up many times. The gene calls are TRBV12-3 or TRBV12-4 and TRBJ2-3, with D perhaps matching TRBD2 (6 bases). The V and J ends lost 4 bases and 0 bases respectively, with 11 bases between them. This CDR3 has 15 residues. CDR3 sequence reads: CASSWEVRSTDTQYF. Written as DNA, the CDR3 is TGTGCCAGCAGTTGGGAGGTGAGGAGCACAGATACGCAGTATTTT.

A remark on this clonotype: A much more abundant neighbour one base away suggests this may be a read error. The rearrangement joins TRBV14 to TRBJ1-2; D call uncertain. The CDR3 has 12 amino acids. The germline CDR1 and CDR2 sequences are SGHDN and FVKESK. V was shortened by 4 bases and J by 12 bases, with 15 bases between the two germline ends. In nucleotides, the CDR3 is TGTGCCAGCAGCCCCCCCACAAGGCTGAACACCTTC. Amino acids: CASSPPTRLNTF.

The CDR3 nucleotides read TGTGCCAGCTCACCTGGTGCGGAGGGGACCCAGTACTTC. Residues: CASSPGAEGTQYF. The rearrangement joins TRBV18 to TRBJ2-5; weak D call: TRBD2 (6 bases). The CDR3 is 13 residues long. Germline V gene lookup returns CDR1 KGHSH and CDR2 LQKENI. Trimming removed 3 bases at V and 7 bases at J, with 12 bases between.

V gene TRBV5-1 combines with J gene TRBJ2-4; 10 positions match TRBD2. The assigned J gene may be wrong: the sequence end matches TRBJ2-7 better. This CDR3 spans 13 amino acids. The V gene's germline CDR1 is SGHRS and CDR2 YFSETQ. CDR3 amino acids: CASRLAGEHEQYF. DNA for the CDR3: TGCGCCAGCAGGCTAGCGGGAGAGCACGAGCAGTACTTC.

This clonotype was seen repeatedly, ten times or more. The chain combines TRBV27 with TRBJ1-1, with TRBD1 matching over 10 bases. CDR3 length: 15 amino acids. Germline CDR1 is MNHEY and CDR2 is SMNVEV (reference sequence). V trimming: 7 bases; J trimming: 8 bases; junction bases outside the gene matches: 13. The CDR3 DNA reads as TGTGCCAGCACCACCCTCCGGACAGGGGGAGGAGAAGCTTTCTTT. As protein: CASTTLRTGGGEAFF.

This clonotype has only a few counts. The CDR3 spells CASSIWLDGYTF. The CDR3 DNA follows: TGTGCCAGTAGTATCTGGCTCGATGGCTACACCTTC. This rearrangement joins TRBV19 to TRBJ1-2; no definite D call. The germline gives CDR1 LNHDA, CDR2 SQIVND (reference sequence). V lost 3 bases to trimming and J lost 6 bases, with 8 bases between them. The CDR3 spans 12 residues.

This clonotype appeared a few times. The chain recombines TRBV29-1 with TRBJ2-7; the match to TRBD1 covers 7 bases. CDR3 size: 12 residues. Per germline, CDR1 SQVTM and CDR2 ANQGSEA. V lost 4 bases to trimming and J lost 2 bases; unmatched junction nucleotides: 2. CDR3 bases: TGCAGCGTTGGGGGGACAGCCTACGAGCAGTACTTC. It encodes CSVGGTAYEQYF.